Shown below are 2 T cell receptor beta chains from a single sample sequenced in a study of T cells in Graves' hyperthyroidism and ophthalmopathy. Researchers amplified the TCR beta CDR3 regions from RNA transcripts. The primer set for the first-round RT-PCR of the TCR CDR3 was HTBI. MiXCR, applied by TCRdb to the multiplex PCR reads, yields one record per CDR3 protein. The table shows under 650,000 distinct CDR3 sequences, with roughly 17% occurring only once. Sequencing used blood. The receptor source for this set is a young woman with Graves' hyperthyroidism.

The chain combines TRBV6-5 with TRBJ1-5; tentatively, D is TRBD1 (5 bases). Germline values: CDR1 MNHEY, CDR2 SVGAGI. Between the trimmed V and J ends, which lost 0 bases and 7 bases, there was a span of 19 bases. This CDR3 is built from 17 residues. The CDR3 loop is CASSYSQGPANRQPQHF. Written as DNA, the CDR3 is TGTGCCAGCAGTTACTCTCAGGGCCCAGCAAACCGACAGCCCCAGCATTTT.

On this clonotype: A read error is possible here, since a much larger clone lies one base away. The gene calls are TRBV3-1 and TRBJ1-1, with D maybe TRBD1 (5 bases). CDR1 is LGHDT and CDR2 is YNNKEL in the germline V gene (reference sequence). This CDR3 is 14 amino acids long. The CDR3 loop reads CAGSQVGAGTEAFF. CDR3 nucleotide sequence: TGTGCCGGCAGCCAAGTAGGGGCAGGGACTGAAGCTTTCTTT.